The 20 T cell receptor beta chains below were found in one sample sequenced in a study of cytomegalovirus exposure and HLA in healthy donors. PCR used 60 Vbeta primers and 13 Jbeta primers. The assay was immunoSEQ multiplex PCR, and TCRdb's table has in-frame clones only and misses some. Of 150,000 to 190,000 clones listed, approximately 79% are singletons. Sequencing was performed on PBMCs. The receptors shown here come from a woman aged 45 to 65 in good health and CMV-seropositive.

The chain carries TRBV5-6 and TRBJ2-2; TRBD1 matches 9 bases. CDR1 is SGHDT and CDR2 is YYEEEE in the germline V gene. There are 16 residues in the CDR3. The ends lost 3 bases at V and 5 bases at J; junction bases unmatched: 8. As DNA, the CDR3 is TGTGCCAGCAGCTCTAGGACAGGGGCCGTAACCGGGGAGCTGTTTTTT. It yields the protein CASSSRTGAVTGELFF.

The rearrangement joins TRBV30 to TRBJ2-3, with 7 bases lining up with TRBD2. V was clipped by 4 bases and J by 2 bases; unmatched bases: 6. CDR3 size: 14 residues. Looked up from germline, CDR1 is GTSNPN and CDR2 is SVGIG (reference sequence). The CDR3 bases are TGTGCCTGGACCCCGGGGGGAATCACAGATACGCAGTATTTT. Its translation: CAWTPGGITDTQYF. The whole variable domain, filled in from reference TRBV30 and TRBJ2-3, reads SQTIHQWPATLVQPVGSPLSLECTVEGTSNPNLYWYRQAAGRGLQLLFYSVGIGQISSEVPQNLSASRPQDRQFILSSKKLLLSDSGFYLCAWTPGGITDTQYFGPGTRLTVL.

J is TRBJ2-3 and V is TRBV10-3, with TRBD2 as a possible D gene (7 bases). Germline V CDR1 and CDR2: ENHRY, SYGVKD. The CDR3 extends over 14 amino acids. V lost 0 bases and J lost 8, with 12 bases in between. DNA for the CDR3: TGTGCCATCAGTGAGTCGGCAGGGGAGGGTACGCAGTATTTT. It yields the protein CAISESAGEGTQYF.

This clone was seen a few times. The chain links TRBV10-1 to TRBJ2-2; 8 nucleotides line up with TRBD2. CDR1 is WNHNN, CDR2 SYGVQD, per germline (reference sequence). Losses at the gene ends were 8 bases for V and 5 bases for J; bases not matched to a gene: 7. CDR3 length: 14 residues. Written as DNA, the CDR3 is TGCGCCAGCTCCGGGGGGGCCCGGACCGGGGAGCTGTTTTTT. Its protein is CASSGGARTGELFF.

In this sample, this clone turned up a few times. The genes are TRBV7-9 and TRBJ2-7; 7 bases are a match to TRBD1. The germline V gene has CDR1 SEHNR and CDR2 FQNEAQ (reference sequence). V was clipped by 3 bases and J by 2 bases; unmatched bases: 4. This CDR3 has 14 amino acids. CDR3 loop: CASSFTGVAYEQYF. The CDR3 DNA reads TGTGCCAGCAGCTTCACAGGGGTAGCCTACGAGCAGTACTTC.

This chain links TRBV7-9 with TRBJ2-7; the D gene is possibly TRBD2 (5 bases). The germline V gene encodes CDR1 SEHNR and CDR2 FQNEAQ (reference sequence). The CDR3 is 12 residues long. Trimming pared 5 bases from V and 3 bases from J, leaving 8 bases between. The CDR3 here is CASSPEDYEQYF. The CDR3 DNA follows: TGTGCCAGCAGCCCGGAGGACTACGAGCAGTACTTC.

The chain uses TRBV29-1 and TRBJ2-7; TRBD2 is a possible D gene (6 bases). CDR1 is SQVTM and CDR2 is ANQGSEA in the germline V gene. Trimming stripped 6 bases from V and 4 bases from J, with 16 bases between. The CDR3 has 13 residues. The DNA for the CDR3 is TGCAGCGTGGGACTCACGAGGGGTTACGAGCAGTACTTC. Amino acids: CSVGLTRGYEQYF.

V gene TRBV2 combines with J gene TRBJ2-2, with D possibly being TRBD1 (6 bases). The V end was cut by 6 bases, the J end by 5 bases, with 10 bases between. CDR3 size: 13 residues. Germline CDR1 and CDR2: SNHLY and FYNNEI. CDR3 amino acids: CASSWTVTGELFF. DNA of the CDR3: TGTGCCAGCAGCTGGACAGTAACCGGGGAGCTGTTTTTT.

Comments on this clone: In the same sample, other DNA sequences code for this CDR3. The V call is TRBV30, the J call TRBJ1-3; 7 positions agree with TRBD1. Germline assignment: CDR1 GTSNPN and CDR2 SVGIG (reference sequence). The CDR3 contains 15 residues. The trim removed 2 bases at V and 2 bases at J, leaving 6 bases unmatched. The CDR3 loop reads CAWSRDSGAGNTIYF. The CDR3 bases are TGTGCCTGGAGTAGGGACAGTGGGGCTGGAAACACCATATATTTT. Variable domain in full (rest from reference TRBV30 and TRBJ1-3): SQTIHQWPATLVQPVGSPLSLECTVEGTSNPNLYWYRQAAGRGLQLLFYSVGIGQISSEVPQNLSASRPQDRQFILSSKKLLLSDSGFYLCAWSRDSGAGNTIYFGEGSWLTVV.

This clone was found a few times. The chain has TRBV7-9 and TRBJ1-2; 8 bases line up with TRBD1. Germline CDR1 and CDR2: SEHNR and FQNEAQ (reference sequence). The CDR3 loop spans 16 amino acids. V was clipped by 2 bases and J by 8 bases; unmatched bases: 13. CDR3 coding DNA: TGTGCCAGCAGCTTACAGACAGGACAGGGAGTGCGGGGCTACACCTTC. Translation: CASSLQTGQGVRGYTF. Looking up the rest from reference TRBV7-9 and TRBJ1-2 gives the full variable domain: DTGVSQNPRHKITKRGQNVTFRCDPISEHNRLYWYRQTLGQGPEFLTYFQNEAQLEKSRLLSDRFSAERPKGSFSTLEIQRTEQGDSAMYLCASSLQTGQGVRGYTFGSGTRLTVV.

V gene TRBV5-1 combines with J gene TRBJ1-2; TRBD1 might be the D (6 bases). CDR3 length equals 15 residues. Trimming took 3 bases from V and 4 from J, leaving 16 bases between them. The germline V gene has CDR1 SGHRS and CDR2 YFSETQ. The DNA of the CDR3 is TGCGCCAGCAGCTACGGAAACCAGGGGAGCTATGGCTACACCTTC. Amino acid sequence: CASSYGNQGSYGYTF.

The chain uses TRBV4-1 and TRBJ1-5; D is perhaps TRBD1 (5 bases). V was shortened by 3 bases and J by 7 bases, with 10 bases between the two germline ends. The CDR3 sequence is 13 residues long. Germline CDR1 reads MGHRA; CDR2 reads YSYEKL. CDR3 sequence: CASSQAEGQPQHF. In DNA, the CDR3 is TGCGCCAGCAGCCAGGCGGAGGGGCAGCCCCAGCATTTT.

This rearrangement joins TRBV29-1 to TRBJ2-4; possibly TRBD1 for D (6 bases). Between the trimmed V and J ends, which lost 4 bases and 7 bases, there was a span of 14 bases. CDR3 length equals 13 residues. Germline-derived CDR1 and CDR2 are SQVTM and ANQGSEA. The CDR3 DNA is TGCAGCGTTGTCGTACAGGGCGACAACATTCAGTACTTC. The encoded protein is CSVVVQGDNIQYF.

The chain is built from TRBV9 and TRBJ2-7; TRBD2 agrees at 7 bases. Germline V gene data show CDR1 as SGDLS and CDR2 as YYNGEE. Trimming took 2 bases from V and 2 from J; bases not matched to a gene: 7. This CDR3 contains 15 residues. CDR3 coding DNA: TGTGCCAGCAGCGTCGGACTAGGAGTTCCCTACGAGCAGTACTTC. Protein: CASSVGLGVPYEQYF.

The chain joins TRBV6-1 to TRBJ1-6, with D possibly TRBD1 on 5 matching bases. Trimming left V 7 bases short and J 8 bases short, with 12 bases between. The CDR3 consists of 13 residues. Germline V CDR1 and CDR2: MNHNS, SASEGT. CDR3 protein: CASTRGTYSPLHF. The CDR3 DNA reads as TGTGCCAGCACTCGGGGGACGTATTCACCCCTCCACTTT.

The table lists this clone with a few counts. The chain has TRBV7-9 and TRBJ1-1; 9 bases align to TRBD1. V trimming: 1 base; J trimming: 2 bases; junction bases outside the gene matches: 5. The CDR3 consists of 16 residues. Germline V gives CDR1 SEHNR, CDR2 FQNEAQ (reference sequence). The CDR3 reads CASSLDLQGANTEAFF. CDR3 coding DNA: TGTGCCAGCAGCTTAGATTTACAGGGGGCAAACACTGAAGCTTTCTTT. The full variable domain, in which reference TRBV7-9 and TRBJ1-1 provide the parts outside the CDR3, is DTGVSQNPRHKITKRGQNVTFRCDPISEHNRLYWYRQTLGQGPEFLTYFQNEAQLEKSRLLSDRFSAERPKGSFSTLEIQRTEQGDSAMYLCASSLDLQGANTEAFFGQGTRLTVV.

The chain carries TRBV9 and TRBJ2-2; 7 bases match TRBD2. The CDR3 sequence is 13 residues long. From germline, CDR1 is SGDLS and CDR2 YYNGEE. Trimming cost V 3 bases and J 6 bases; bases outside gene matches: 2. The CDR3 nucleotides read TGTGCCAGCAGCGCCAGCGGGGCCGGGGAGCTGTTTTTT. Protein sequence: CASSASGAGELFF. Full variable domain (missing parts from reference TRBV9 and TRBJ2-2): DSGVTQTPKHLITATGQRVTLRCSPRSGDLSVYWYQQSLDQGLQFLIQYYNGEERAKGNILERFSAQQFPDLHSELNLSSLELGDSALYFCASSASGAGELFFGEGSRLTVL.

The chain couples TRBV7-8 to TRBJ2-2; a weak D match, TRBD1 (5 bases). Germline V gene data show CDR1 as SGHVS and CDR2 as FQNEAQ. The CDR3 loop spans 15 amino acids. Trimming left V 5 bases short and J 4 bases short, with 14 bases between. CDR3 protein: CASSMGRLTTGELFF. The CDR3 DNA follows: TGTGCCAGCAGCATGGGGCGTCTGACCACCGGGGAGCTGTTTTTT.

This chain links TRBV28 with TRBJ1-4; the match to TRBD1 covers 9 bases. With V trimmed by 5 bases and J by 0 bases, 4 bases remained unmatched. CDR3 length equals 16 residues. Germline V gene lookup returns CDR1 MDHEN and CDR2 SYDVKM. DNA for the CDR3: TGTGCCAGCAGTGGGGGACAGGGATCAACTAATGAAAAACTGTTTTTT. Its protein is CASSGGQGSTNEKLFF.

The chain recombines TRBV25-1 with TRBJ2-7, with TRBD1 matching over 7 bases. The CDR3 is made up of 15 amino acids. Losses at the gene ends were 4 bases for V and 3 bases for J; bases not matched to a gene: 9. Per the germline V gene, CDR1 is MGHDK and CDR2 is SYGVNS. CDR3 sequence reads: CASSAIGQADYEQYF. As DNA, the CDR3 is TGTGCCAGCAGTGCTATCGGACAGGCCGACTACGAGCAGTACTTC.